The sequence of this T cell receptor beta chain was determined in a study of blood T cell repertoires in COVID-19. For the study at large: Acute and convalescent COVID-19 samples came from the United States, Italy and Spain.

Study processing details: Estimation of nucleated cell counts was performed using reference gene primer amplification. Sequencing was performed with immunoSEQ multiplex PCR; in TCRdb, only in-frame clones are kept and a portion is missing. V and J calls and clone size come straight from that table; D and trimming were deduced from the DNA. The sample yields about 40,000 clones, roughly 93% seen once. Germline V gene lookup returns CDR1 GTSNPN and CDR2 SVGIG (reference sequence). The germline V and J ends were trimmed by 0 bases and 3 bases, with 6 bases remaining between them. The CDR3 is 12 residues long.

The chain combines TRBV30 with TRBJ2-7; tentative D call: TRBD1 (5 bases). The clonotype originates from a man aged 50 to 60 with active COVID-19. Sequenced input: peripheral blood. The CDR3 spells CAWSVDSYEQYF. The CDR3 DNA reads as TGTGCCTGGAGTGTTGACAGCTACGAGCAGTACTTC.